Sequencing of this TCR beta chain was carried out in a study of T cell repertoires in aging, cancer and after chemotherapy. Amplification of TCR beta used genomic DNA extracted from peripheral blood. V dropped 5 bases and J dropped 3 bases, with 15 bases sitting between them. The germline gives CDR1 KGHDR, CDR2 SFDVKD. CDR3 length: 16 amino acids. A mixed TRB-A/B primer pool amplified rearranged TRB by multiplex touch-down PCR. Using its own MiXCR run on the multiplex PCR reads, TCRdb lists one record per CDR3 protein. Of over 9,500 distinct CDR3 sequences listed, roughly a third are singletons. This sequence was found in a human donor in good health. This rearrangement joins TRBV24-1 to TRBJ2-2, with D possibly TRBD1 on 7 matching bases. The material sequenced was blood. The CDR3 nucleotides read TGTGCCACCAGTGCCAGGGGGGCCTTGGACACCGGGGAGCTGTTTTTT. This gives the protein CATSARGALDTGELFF.